The next 7 T cell receptor beta chains were all read from a single sample in a study of T cells expressing NK-cell markers. TCRdb reprocessed the 5' RACE reads, keeping one entry per CDR3 protein, no DNA. The repertoire table contains 150,000 or so distinct CDR3 sequences. Sequencing was carried out using blood T cells: a sorted CD56 or NKG2C T cell subset, CD4+ or CD8+ T cells, or bulk PBMC T cells (not recorded which). These receptor sequences come from a woman in her 50s in good health.

The chain uses TRBV20-1 and TRBJ1-4. The CDR3 totals 13 residues. Germline lookup yields CDR1 DFQATT and CDR2 SNEGSKA (reference sequence). CDR3 in amino acids: CSAGLRPGEKLFF.

V gene TRBV6-2 or TRBV6-3 combines with J gene TRBJ2-7. Germline V lookup: CDR1 MNHEY, CDR2 SVGEGT. This CDR3 has 14 residues. The CDR3 spells CASRTWIGVGEQYF.

The CDR3 loop reads CASSQGLGAYTF. V is TRBV14 and J is TRBJ1-2. Germline CDR1 and CDR2: SGHDN and FVKESK. The CDR3 runs to 12 residues.

The chain couples TRBV12-3 or TRBV12-4 to TRBJ2-3; the D gene TCRdb calls, TRBD2, cannot be checked with no DNA. CDR3 length equals 15 residues. The CDR3 loop is CASSLSLAGRDTQYF.

This sequence joins TRBV7-9 and TRBJ2-7; the TRBD1 assignment by TCRdb is unverifiable without DNA. Germline V lookup: CDR1 SEHNR, CDR2 FQNEAQ (reference sequence). This CDR3 is built from 14 residues. CDR3 in amino acids: CASKNSGATYEQYF.

The chain uses TRBV4-1 and TRBJ2-5; lacking DNA, the TRBD2 call made by TCRdb goes unchecked. The CDR3 sequence is 16 residues long. Germline-derived CDR1 and CDR2 are MGHRA and YSYEKL. The CDR3 spells CASSQDFRGRAKTQYF.

This rearrangement joins TRBV19 to TRBJ2-1; there is no DNA to check the TCRdb D call of TRBD1. The CDR3 length is 14 residues. The V gene's germline CDR1 is LNHDA and CDR2 SQIVND (reference sequence). This chain's CDR3 is CASSITRFMDEQFF.